Below, 23 T cell receptor beta chains from the same sample are listed, as sequenced in a study of OX40 agonist ivuxolimab in advanced cancers. Using immunoSEQ multiplex PCR, the repertoire was profiled, and TCRdb retains in-frame clones only, with some absent. The sample consists of 90,000 to 100,000 clones, around nine tenths of them appearing once. The material sequenced was CD4+ or CD8+ T cells sorted from blood, taken in a trial of the OX40 agonist ivuxolimab. The receptors come from an adult with an advanced solid tumor such as melanoma, head and neck, liver or kidney cancer.

The genes are TRBV6-1 and TRBJ2-7; 7 nucleotides match TRBD2. V trimming: 2 bases; J trimming: 0 bases; junction bases outside the gene matches: 10. Germline CDR1 MNHNS, CDR2 SASEGT. The CDR3 totals 17 residues. CDR3 nucleotide sequence: TGTGCCAGCAGTGAACCCTTGGGGCGGGAGTTCTCCTACGAGCAGTACTTC. It is translated as CASSEPLGREFSYEQYF.

This chain joins TRBV28 and TRBJ2-7; 15 nucleotides align to TRBD2. Trimming removed 6 bases from V and 9 bases from J; junction bases left unmatched: 6. This CDR3 region has 14 residues. Germline V lookup: CDR1 MDHEN, CDR2 SYDVKM. CDR3 sequence (DNA): TGTGCCAGCAGCACGGGACTAGCGGGAGGAGTGCAGTACTTC. Translated: CASSTGLAGGVQYF.

V and J are TRBV28 and TRBJ2-7, with TRBD2 identical over 13 bases. The junction had 2 bases not matched to a gene; V was cut back by 1 base and J by 2 bases. Germline CDR1 is MDHEN and CDR2 is SYDVKM. The CDR3 sequence is 16 residues long. The CDR3, as DNA: TGTGCCAGCAGTTTATCTACTAGCGGGAGGGCCTACGAGCAGTACTTC. It is translated as CASSLSTSGRAYEQYF. Drawing the rest from reference TRBV28 and TRBJ2-7, the complete variable domain is DVKVTQSSRYLVKRTGEKVFLECVQDMDHENMFWYRQDPGLGLRLIYFSYDVKMKEKGDIPEGYSVSREKKERFSLILESASTNQTSMYLCASSLSTSGRAYEQYFGPGTRLTVT.

The chain employs TRBV28 and TRBJ2-3; 8 bases agree with TRBD1. Germline CDR1 MDHEN, CDR2 SYDVKM. Trimming removed 8 bases from V and 11 bases from J; junction bases left unmatched: 12. The CDR3 is 13 amino acids. The CDR3 sequence is CASWTGTKGEQYF. CDR3 nucleotide sequence: TGTGCCAGCTGGACAGGGACCAAAGGGGAGCAGTATTTT.

V gene TRBV5-8 combines with J gene TRBJ2-7, with TRBD1 matching 11 bases. With V trimmed by 4 bases and J by 2 bases, 8 bases remained unmatched. The length of the CDR3 is 16 residues. Looked up from germline, CDR1 is SGHTS and CDR2 is YDEGEE. The CDR3 loop reads CASSLRPGQGAYEQYF. The CDR3 nucleotides read TGTGCCAGCAGCCTACGGCCGGGACAGGGGGCCTACGAGCAGTACTTC.

This chain uses TRBV9 with TRBJ2-7; D gene uncertain. Trimming pared 1 base from V and 6 bases from J, leaving 5 bases between. The CDR3 runs 11 residues. CDR1 is SGDLS and CDR2 is YYNGEE in the germline V gene. CDR3 nucleotide sequence: TGTGCCAGCAGCGTAAGTCGCGAGCAGTACTTC. This translates into CASSVSREQYF.

J is TRBJ2-2 and V is TRBV4-3; the D gene is possibly TRBD1 (5 bases). The CDR3 is made up of 14 amino acids. The germline V gene has CDR1 LGHNA and CDR2 YSLEER. The V and J ends lost 0 bases and 6 bases respectively, with 8 bases between them. The CDR3 DNA is TGCGCCAGCAGCCAAGAAGGGGCCGCCGGGGAGCTGTTTTTT. Translating gives CASSQEGAAGELFF.

Here the CDR3 reads CASTLELAENYEQYF. In DNA form, the CDR3 reads TGTGCCAGCACTTTGGAACTAGCGGAAAACTACGAGCAGTACTTC. The chain carries TRBV2 and TRBJ2-7; TRBD2 aligns across 8 bases. The CDR3 has 15 amino acids. Germline V gene data show CDR1 as SNHLY and CDR2 as FYNNEI. The J segment lost 3 bases and the V segment lost 7 bases, leaving 11 bases of the junction unmatched.

The chain uses TRBV19 and TRBJ2-2; no firm D call. Trimming cost V 5 bases and J 5 bases, with 9 bases left between them. Per germline, CDR1 LNHDA and CDR2 SQIVND (reference sequence). The CDR3 has 13 amino acids. This CDR3 is CASSSRRTGELFF. The CDR3 coding sequence is TGTGCCAGTAGTTCACGAAGGACCGGGGAGCTGTTTTTT.

The chain couples TRBV18 to TRBJ2-5; D remains ambiguous. The CDR3 spans 13 residues. V lost 6 bases to trimming and J lost 5 bases, with 13 bases between them. Germline CDR1 is KGHSH and CDR2 is LQKENI. DNA of the CDR3: TGTGCCAGCTCCGGAGCCCTGAGGGAGACCCAGTACTTC. Its protein product is CASSGALRETQYF.

The chain joins TRBV7-2 to TRBJ2-7; D tentatively fits TRBD1 or TRBD2 (5 bases each). There are 17 residues in the CDR3. Looked up from germline, CDR1 is SGHTA and CDR2 is FQGNSA. V lost 5 bases and J 0 bases, leaving 20 bases between the germline ends. The CDR3 bases are TGTGCCAGCAGCCTTCGGGGCCGACCGGGAAGCTCCTACGAGCAGTACTTC. It codes for CASSLRGRPGSSYEQYF.

This clone was recorded once. The chain couples TRBV30 to TRBJ1-1; D not certain. This CDR3 has 13 amino acids. CDR1 GTSNPN and CDR2 SVGIG come from the germline V gene (reference sequence). The ends were cut back, 1 base at V and 6 bases at J, with 12 bases in the middle. The CDR3 sequence is CAWSGEAVSEAFF. CDR3 bases: TGTGCCTGGAGTGGAGAGGCAGTATCTGAAGCTTTCTTT.

The chain employs TRBV5-4 and TRBJ2-1, with 11 bases identical to TRBD2. V lost 1 base, J lost 7 bases, and 4 bases stayed unmatched. Germline values: CDR1 SGHNT, CDR2 YYREEE (reference sequence). The CDR3 is made up of 15 amino acids. The CDR3 reads CASSLLASGGNEQFF. In nucleotides, the CDR3 is TGTGCCAGCAGCTTGTTGGCTAGCGGGGGGAATGAGCAGTTCTTC.

The DNA of the CDR3 is TGTGCCAGCTCACAAAGGGGGCCAGACGAGCAGTACTTC. Protein sequence: CASSQRGPDEQYF. V and J are TRBV18 and TRBJ2-7, with 7 bases that match TRBD1. The CDR3 has 13 residues. Germline CDR1 and CDR2: KGHSH and LQKENI. V dropped 4 bases and J dropped 5; count of bases not matched to a gene: 5.

The chain links TRBV7-6 to TRBJ2-5, with 12 positions matching TRBD1. The CDR3 is 15 residues long. The ends lost 5 bases at V and 3 bases at J; junction bases unmatched: 4. The germline V gene encodes CDR1 SGHVS and CDR2 FNYEAQ. CDR3 bases: TGTGCCAGCAGCGCCGGGACAGGGGGCAAAGAGACCCAGTACTTC. This codes for CASSAGTGGKETQYF. The full variable domain, in which reference TRBV7-6 and TRBJ2-5 provide the parts outside the CDR3, is GAGVSQSPRYKVTKRGQDVALRCDPISGHVSLYWYRQALGQGPEFLTYFNYEAQQDKSGLPNDRFSAERPEGSISTLTIQRTEQRDSAMYRCASSAGTGGKETQYFGPGTRLLVL.

This clone appeared a single time. The rearrangement joins TRBV28 to TRBJ1-1; 8 bases are a match to TRBD1. Losses at the gene ends were 4 bases for V and 0 bases for J; bases not matched to a gene: 10. This CDR3 comprises 17 residues. Germline V CDR1 and CDR2: MDHEN, SYDVKM. CDR3 DNA sequence: TGTGCCAGCAGTTGGGGAGACAGGGGTGGTATGAACACTGAAGCTTTCTTT. This codes for CASSWGDRGGMNTEAFF.

The chain links TRBV9 to TRBJ2-2; unclear D gene. The CDR3 covers 8 residues. The germline CDR1 and CDR2 sequences are SGDLS and YYNGEE. The CDR3 sequence: CVAGELFF. The CDR3 nucleotides are TGTGTTGCCGGGGAGCTGTTTTTT.

The chain recombines TRBV28 with TRBJ2-7, with 9 bases matching TRBD1. The CDR3 is made up of 14 amino acids. Germline V CDR1 and CDR2: MDHEN, SYDVKM. Losses at the gene ends were 4 bases for V and 3 bases for J; bases not matched to a gene: 4. CDR3 loop: CASSSRTGVYEQYF. The CDR3 DNA is TGTGCCAGCAGTTCCAGGACAGGGGTCTACGAGCAGTACTTC.

J is TRBJ1-2 and V is TRBV2, with D unclear. The CDR3 sequence is 13 residues long. The V and J ends lost 6 bases and 2 bases respectively, with 10 bases between them. Germline CDR1 SNHLY, CDR2 FYNNEI. The CDR3 sequence is CASRSLTNYGYTF. In DNA, the CDR3 is TGTGCCAGCAGATCACTGACGAACTATGGCTACACCTTC.

The chain has TRBV27 and TRBJ2-7; 7 bases agree with TRBD1. CDR1 is MNHEY and CDR2 is SMNVEV in the germline V gene (reference sequence). This CDR3 contains 14 residues. V was pared by 5 bases and J by 2 bases, with 6 bases of the junction left unmatched. The chain's CDR3 is CASSPGQKTYEQYF. The CDR3 DNA is TGTGCCAGCAGTCCGGGACAGAAAACCTACGAGCAGTACTTC.

The chain has TRBV2 and TRBJ1-4; D is undetermined. This CDR3 has 14 amino acids. Germline CDR1 reads SNHLY; CDR2 reads FYNNEI. Trimming pared 4 bases from V and 3 bases from J, leaving 9 bases between. In nucleotides, the CDR3 is TGTGCCAGCAGTGTCATCTCTGCTAATGAAAAACTGTTTTTT. This codes for CASSVISANEKLFF.

This clone showed up just once. The chain combines TRBV6-5 with TRBJ2-5; 10 nucleotides match TRBD1. The length of the CDR3 is 16 residues. In germline, CDR1 is MNHEY, CDR2 SVGAGI. The J segment lost 0 bases and the V segment lost 1 base, leaving 2 bases of the junction unmatched. The chain's CDR3 is CASSYWDRGYQETQYF. The DNA for the CDR3 is TGTGCCAGCAGTTACTGGGACAGGGGTTACCAAGAGACCCAGTACTTC.

V and J are TRBV19 and TRBJ2-5; possibly TRBD2 for D (6 bases). Germline V lookup: CDR1 LNHDA, CDR2 SQIVND (reference sequence). There are 14 residues in the CDR3. Trimming removed 4 bases from V and 5 bases from J, with 14 bases in between. The CDR3 sequence: CASSTSASGETQYF. DNA of the CDR3: TGTGCCAGTAGTACTAGCGCTTCGGGGGAGACCCAGTACTTC.